This T cell receptor (beta chain) was captured in a study of T cells in Graves' hyperthyroidism and ophthalmopathy. TCR beta CDR3 region amplification was performed from RNA transcripts. Researchers ran a first-round RT-PCR on the TCR CDR3 using the HTBI primer set. Using its own MiXCR run on the multiplex PCR reads, TCRdb lists one record per CDR3 protein. The sample includes some 180,000 distinct CDR3 sequences, about a sixth of them seen just once. This clonotype occurred many times. The CDR3 spans 16 residues. V lost 1 base to trimming and J lost 2 bases; unmatched junction nucleotides: 8. Germline values: CDR1 DFQATT, CDR2 SNEGSKA (reference sequence). Subjects aged 18 to 65 presented with newly diagnosed hyperthyroidism of less than 2 months' duration.

The sample comprised blood. The source of this sequence is a woman aged 50 to 60 with Graves' hyperthyroidism. The J gene is TRBJ2-1, the V gene TRBV20-1, with 7 bases lining up with TRBD1. CDR3 loop: CSARVFSQGAYNEQFF. The DNA for the CDR3 is TGCAGTGCTAGAGTTTTCAGTCAGGGGGCCTACAATGAGCAGTTCTTC.